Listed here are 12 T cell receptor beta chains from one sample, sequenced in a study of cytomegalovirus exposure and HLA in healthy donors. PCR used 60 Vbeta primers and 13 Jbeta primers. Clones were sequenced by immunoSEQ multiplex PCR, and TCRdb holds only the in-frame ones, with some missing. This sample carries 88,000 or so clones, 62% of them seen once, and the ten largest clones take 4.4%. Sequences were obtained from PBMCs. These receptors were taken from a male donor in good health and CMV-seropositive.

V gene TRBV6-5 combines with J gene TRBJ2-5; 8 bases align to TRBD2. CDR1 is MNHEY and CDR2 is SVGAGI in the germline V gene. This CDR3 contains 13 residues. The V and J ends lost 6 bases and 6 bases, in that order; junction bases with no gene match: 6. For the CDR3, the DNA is TGTGCCAGCAGAAGCGGGAGTTCAAAGACCCAGTACTTC. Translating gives CASRSGSSKTQYF.

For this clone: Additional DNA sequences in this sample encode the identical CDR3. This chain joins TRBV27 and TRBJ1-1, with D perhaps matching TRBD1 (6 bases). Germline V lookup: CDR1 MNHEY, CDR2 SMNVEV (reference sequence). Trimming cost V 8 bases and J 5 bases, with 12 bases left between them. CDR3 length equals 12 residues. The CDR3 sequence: CASRDRGTEAFF. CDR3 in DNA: TGTGCCAGCCGAGATAGGGGGACTGAAGCTTTCTTT.

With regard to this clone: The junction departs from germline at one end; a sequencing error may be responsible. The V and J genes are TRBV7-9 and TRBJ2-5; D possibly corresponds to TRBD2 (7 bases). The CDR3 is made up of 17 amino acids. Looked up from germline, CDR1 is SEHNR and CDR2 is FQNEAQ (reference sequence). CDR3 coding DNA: TGTTCCAGCAGCTCCTATATCCGCGAGGGGGGGTGGGAGACCCAGTACTTC. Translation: CSSSSYIREGGWETQYF. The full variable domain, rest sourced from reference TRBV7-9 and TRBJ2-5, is DTGVSQNPRHKITKRGQNVTFRCDPISEHNRLYWYRQTLGQGPEFLTYFQNEAQLEKSRLLSDRFSAERPKGSFSTLEIQRTEQGDSAMYLCSSSSYIREGGWETQYFGPGTRLLVL.

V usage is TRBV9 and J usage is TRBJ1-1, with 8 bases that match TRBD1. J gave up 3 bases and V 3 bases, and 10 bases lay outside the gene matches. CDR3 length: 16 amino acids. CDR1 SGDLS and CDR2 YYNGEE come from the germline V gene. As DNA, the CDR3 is TGTGCCAGCAGCGATCCCGGGACAGGAAGGTACACTGAAGCTTTCTTT. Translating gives CASSDPGTGRYTEAFF.

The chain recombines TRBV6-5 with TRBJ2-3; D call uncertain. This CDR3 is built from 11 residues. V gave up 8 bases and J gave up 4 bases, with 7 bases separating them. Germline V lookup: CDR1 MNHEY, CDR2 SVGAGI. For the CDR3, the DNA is TGTGCCAGCGGTCCGGCAGATACGCAGTATTTT. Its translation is CASGPADTQYF.

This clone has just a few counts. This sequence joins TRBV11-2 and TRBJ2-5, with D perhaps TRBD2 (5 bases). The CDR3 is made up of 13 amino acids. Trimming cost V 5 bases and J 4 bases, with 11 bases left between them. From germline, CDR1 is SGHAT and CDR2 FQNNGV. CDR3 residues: CASSPREVETQYF. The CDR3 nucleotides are TGTGCCAGCAGCCCCCGGGAAGTAGAGACCCAGTACTTC. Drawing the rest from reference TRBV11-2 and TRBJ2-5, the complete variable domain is EAGVAQSPRYKIIEKRQSVAFWCNPISGHATLYWYQQILGQGPKLLIQFQNNGVVDDSQLPKDRFSAERLKGVDSTLKIQPAKLEDSAVYLCASSPREVETQYFGPGTRLLVL.

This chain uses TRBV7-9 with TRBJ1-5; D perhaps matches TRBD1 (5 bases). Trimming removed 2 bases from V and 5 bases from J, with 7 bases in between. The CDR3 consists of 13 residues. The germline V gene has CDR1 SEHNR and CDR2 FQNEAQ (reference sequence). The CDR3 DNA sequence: TGTGCCAGCAGCTTAATAGGGGATCAGCCCCAGCATTTT. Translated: CASSLIGDQPQHF.

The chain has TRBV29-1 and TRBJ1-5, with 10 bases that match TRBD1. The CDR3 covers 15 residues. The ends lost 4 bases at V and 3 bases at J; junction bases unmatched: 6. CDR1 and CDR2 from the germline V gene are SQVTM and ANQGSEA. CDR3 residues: CSVGTGTGDNQPQHF. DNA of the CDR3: TGCAGCGTTGGGACCGGGACAGGGGACAATCAGCCCCAGCATTTT.

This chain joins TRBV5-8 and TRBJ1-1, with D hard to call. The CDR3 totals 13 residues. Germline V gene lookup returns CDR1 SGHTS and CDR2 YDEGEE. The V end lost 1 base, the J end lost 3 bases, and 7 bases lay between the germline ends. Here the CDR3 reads CASSLNQDTEAFF. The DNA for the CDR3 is TGTGCCAGCAGCTTGAACCAGGACACTGAAGCTTTCTTT.

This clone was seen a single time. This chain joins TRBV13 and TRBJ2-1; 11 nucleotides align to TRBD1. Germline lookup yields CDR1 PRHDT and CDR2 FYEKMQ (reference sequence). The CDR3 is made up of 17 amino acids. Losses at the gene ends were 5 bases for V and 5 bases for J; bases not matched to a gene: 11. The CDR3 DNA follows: TGTGCCAGCAGCCCACCGCCCGGGACAGGGGGGGACAATGAGCAGTTCTTC. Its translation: CASSPPPGTGGDNEQFF.

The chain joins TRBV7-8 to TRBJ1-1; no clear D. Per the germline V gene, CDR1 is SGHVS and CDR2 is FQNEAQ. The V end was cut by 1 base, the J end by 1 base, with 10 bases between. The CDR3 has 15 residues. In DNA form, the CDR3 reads TGTGCCAGCAGCTTAGACCAACAGAGGAACACTGAAGCTTTCTTT. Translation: CASSLDQQRNTEAFF.

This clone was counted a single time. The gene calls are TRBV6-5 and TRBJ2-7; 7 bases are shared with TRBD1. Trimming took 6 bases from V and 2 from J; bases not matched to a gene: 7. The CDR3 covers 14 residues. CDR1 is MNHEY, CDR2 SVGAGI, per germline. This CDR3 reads CASSLRQGAYEQYF. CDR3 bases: TGTGCCAGCAGCTTGCGACAGGGAGCCTACGAGCAGTACTTC.